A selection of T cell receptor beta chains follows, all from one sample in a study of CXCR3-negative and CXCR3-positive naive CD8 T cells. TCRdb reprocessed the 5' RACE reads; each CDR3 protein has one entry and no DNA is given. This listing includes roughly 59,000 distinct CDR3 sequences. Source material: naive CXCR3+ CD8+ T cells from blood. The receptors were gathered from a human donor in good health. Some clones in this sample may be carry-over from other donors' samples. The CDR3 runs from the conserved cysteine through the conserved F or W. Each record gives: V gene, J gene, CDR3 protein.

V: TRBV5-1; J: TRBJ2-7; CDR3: CASSLGGSFTSYEQYF
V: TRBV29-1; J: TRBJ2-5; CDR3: CSVERGSQETQYF
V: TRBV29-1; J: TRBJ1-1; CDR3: CSVEQGGFSNTEAFF
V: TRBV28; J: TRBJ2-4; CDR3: CASSFWAGDKNIQYF
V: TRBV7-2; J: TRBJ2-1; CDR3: CASSFPGGRDNEQFF
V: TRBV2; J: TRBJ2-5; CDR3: CASSGSVEETQYF
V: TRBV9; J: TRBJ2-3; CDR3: CASSAHTDTQYF
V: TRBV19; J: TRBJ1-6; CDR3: CASSWGQGNSPLHF
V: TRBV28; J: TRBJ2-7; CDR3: CASSFGSKITSYEQYF
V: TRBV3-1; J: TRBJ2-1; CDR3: CASSPIRPLAGGYNEQFF
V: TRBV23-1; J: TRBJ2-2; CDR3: CAAPAAGNGELFF
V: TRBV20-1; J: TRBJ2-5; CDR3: CSAREQGRASQYF
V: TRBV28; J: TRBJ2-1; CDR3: CASRNQDTYNEQFF
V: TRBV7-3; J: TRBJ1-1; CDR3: CASSPSRAENTEAFF
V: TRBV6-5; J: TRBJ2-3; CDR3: CASSYLPEAGDTQYF
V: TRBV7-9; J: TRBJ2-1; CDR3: CASSPNLGLVSYNEQFF
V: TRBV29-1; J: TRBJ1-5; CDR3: CSVKQGPPYSNQPQHF
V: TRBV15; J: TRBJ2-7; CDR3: CATSRTDRTHEQYF
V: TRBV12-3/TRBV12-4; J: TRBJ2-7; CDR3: CASSFSAGVKDEQYF
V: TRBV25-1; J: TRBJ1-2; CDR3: CASSEFIGSHGYTF
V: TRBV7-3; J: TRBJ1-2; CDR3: CASSPTGTSNYGYTF
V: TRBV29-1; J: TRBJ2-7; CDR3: CSVDTPTGTGGSYEQYF
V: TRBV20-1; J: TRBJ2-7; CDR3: CSAKIPVTYEQYF
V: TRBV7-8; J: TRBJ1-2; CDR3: CASSLAVGFYTF
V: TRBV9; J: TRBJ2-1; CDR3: CASSGTTGDRGSEQFF